A single sample gave rise to the 30 T cell receptor beta chains below, sequenced in a study of blood T cell repertoires in COVID-19. Sequencing was performed with immunoSEQ multiplex PCR; in TCRdb, only in-frame clones are kept and a portion is missing. Of around 140,000 clones listed, 81% are singletons. Sequencing input: peripheral blood. These receptors originate from a human donor in a cohort sampled during active COVID-19.

The V gene is TRBV7-9, the J gene TRBJ2-7, with 7 bases fitting TRBD1. V was clipped by 5 bases and J by 3 bases; unmatched bases: 1. Germline CDR1 reads SEHNR; CDR2 reads FQNEAQ (reference sequence). The CDR3 is made up of 12 amino acids. CDR3 sequence: CASSRQGYEQYF. The CDR3 DNA reads as TGTGCCAGCAGCCGACAGGGCTACGAGCAGTACTTC.

The V call is TRBV24-1, the J call TRBJ2-7, with 7 bases matching TRBD2. The germline V gene has CDR1 KGHDR and CDR2 SFDVKD. V gave up 8 bases and J gave up 2 bases; unmatched junction bases: 11. The CDR3 spans 15 residues. The CDR3 bases are TGTGCCACCACTGAAGCGGGACGGCCGCCCTACGAGCAGTACTTC. This encodes CATTEAGRPPYEQYF.

The CDR3 sequence: CASSPASGSEQYF. In DNA, the CDR3 is TGTGCCAGCTCACCGGCTAGCGGGAGTGAGCAGTACTTC. The genes are TRBV18 and TRBJ2-7; the match to TRBD2 covers 10 bases. This CDR3 spans 13 amino acids. The ends lost 3 bases at V and 7 bases at J; junction bases unmatched: 3. Germline V CDR1 and CDR2: KGHSH, LQKENI.

This sequence joins TRBV24-1 and TRBJ1-5; 10 bases line up with TRBD1. The V gene end was trimmed by 9 bases and the J gene end by 5 bases; junction bases not matched to a gene: 6. This CDR3 has 14 residues. From germline, CDR1 is KGHDR and CDR2 SFDVKD. CDR3 nucleotides: TGTGCCACCTCCCCGGGACAGGGGTATCAGCCCCAGCATTTT. Protein sequence: CATSPGQGYQPQHF.

The J gene is TRBJ2-1, the V gene TRBV27; D perhaps matches TRBD1 (6 bases). Germline V CDR1 and CDR2: MNHEY, SMNVEV (reference sequence). The CDR3 extends over 13 amino acids. With 3 bases removed from V and 12 bases from J, the gap between germline ends came to 15 bases. The chain's CDR3 is CASSFSGTGRQFF. CDR3 nucleotide sequence: TGTGCCAGCAGTTTTTCGGGTACAGGGAGGCAGTTCTTC.

J is TRBJ2-7 and V is TRBV28; D gene uncertain. CDR3 length: 11 residues. Trimming removed 5 bases at V and 4 bases at J, with 6 bases between. From germline, CDR1 is MDHEN and CDR2 SYDVKM. CDR3 protein: CASSKIYEQYF. The CDR3 region has the DNA TGTGCCAGCAGTAAAATATACGAGCAGTACTTC.

This chain connects TRBV20-1 to TRBJ2-7; 10 bases are shared with TRBD2. This CDR3 comprises 14 residues. The V gene's germline CDR1 is DFQATT and CDR2 SNEGSKA (reference sequence). The V segment lost 5 bases and the J segment 4 bases; nucleotides outside the gene matches: 8. The CDR3 loop is CSAGVAGGRYEQYF. The CDR3 DNA reads TGCAGTGCTGGTGTAGCGGGAGGACGTTACGAGCAGTACTTC.

This chain uses TRBV15 with TRBJ2-5; 11 positions agree with TRBD2. The ends lost 0 bases at V and 4 bases at J; junction bases unmatched: 4. This CDR3 comprises 16 residues. Germline values: CDR1 LNHNV, CDR2 YYDKDF (reference sequence). The DNA of the CDR3 is TGTGCCACCAGCAGAGAAACTAGCGGGAGAGGAGAGACCCAGTACTTC. Its protein is CATSRETSGRGETQYF.

V and J are TRBV27 and TRBJ1-5; the match to TRBD1 covers 11 bases. Germline V gives CDR1 MNHEY, CDR2 SMNVEV (reference sequence). V lost 5 bases, J lost 6 bases, and 9 bases stayed unmatched. The CDR3 loop spans 16 amino acids. CDR3 sequence reads: CASSRRTGGAGQPQHF. In DNA form, the CDR3 reads TGTGCCAGCAGTCGACGGACAGGGGGCGCGGGTCAGCCCCAGCATTTT.

The J gene is TRBJ2-2, the V gene TRBV5-1; D is unresolved. Trimming cost V 0 bases and J 6 bases, with 9 bases left between them. This CDR3 region has 14 residues. Germline V gene lookup returns CDR1 SGHRS and CDR2 YFSETQ. The CDR3 loop reads CASSLVPGAGELFF. CDR3 coding DNA: TGCGCCAGCAGCTTGGTTCCGGGTGCCGGGGAGCTGTTTTTT.

The chain combines TRBV7-9 with TRBJ1-2, with TRBD1 identical over 7 bases. The length of the CDR3 is 14 residues. Trimming at V came to 5 bases and at J to 4 bases, leaving 7 bases not matched to a gene. Germline CDR1 reads SEHNR; CDR2 reads FQNEAQ (reference sequence). The CDR3 here is CASSPRQGFYGYTF. Written as DNA, the CDR3 is TGTGCCAGCAGCCCAAGACAGGGATTCTATGGCTACACCTTC.

The chain joins TRBV7-8 to TRBJ1-5; maybe TRBD1 (6 bases). Germline V CDR1 and CDR2: SGHVS, FQNEAQ. V lost 1 base and J lost 1, with 14 bases in between. The CDR3 extends over 17 amino acids. For the CDR3, the DNA is TGTGCCAGCAGCTTAGGGGGGCGGCGTCGGAGCAATCAGCCCCAGCATTTT. Translating gives CASSLGGRRRSNQPQHF.

J is TRBJ1-5 and V is TRBV18; a weak D match, TRBD1 (6 bases). V was shortened by 3 bases and J by 7 bases, with 16 bases between the two germline ends. This CDR3 has 15 residues. Germline lookup yields CDR1 KGHSH and CDR2 LQKENI. The DNA of the CDR3 is TGTGCCAGCTCACCGGGAGGGGGGGTTGAGCAGCCCCAGCATTTT. Amino acids: CASSPGGGVEQPQHF. Full variable domain (outside the CDR3, taken from reference TRBV18 and TRBJ1-5): NAGVMQNPRHLVRRRGQEARLRCSPMKGHSHVYWYRQLPEEGLKFMVYLQKENIIDESGMPKERFSAEFPKEGPSILRIQQVVRGDSAAYFCASSPGGGVEQPQHFGDGTRLSIL.

This clone occurred a few times. The chain carries TRBV24-1 and TRBJ2-1; TRBD2 aligns across 11 bases. Germline values: CDR1 KGHDR, CDR2 SFDVKD. The CDR3 consists of 19 residues. The V gene end was trimmed by 3 bases and the J gene end by 0 bases; junction bases not matched to a gene: 9. The chain's CDR3 is CATSDPTTSGKSSYNEQFF. Here the CDR3 DNA reads TGTGCCACCAGTGATCCAACGACTAGCGGGAAAAGCTCCTACAATGAGCAGTTCTTC.

The chain joins TRBV7-9 to TRBJ2-1; the match to TRBD2 covers 9 bases. There are 16 residues in the CDR3. Trimming took 1 base from V and 6 from J; bases not matched to a gene: 7. Germline V lookup: CDR1 SEHNR, CDR2 FQNEAQ (reference sequence). In nucleotides, the CDR3 is TGTGCCAGCAGCTTAGGCGGGCTAGCGGGAATCAATGAGCAGTTCTTC. It encodes CASSLGGLAGINEQFF.

The chain recombines TRBV5-1 with TRBJ1-3; D remains unclear. The CDR3 loop spans 14 amino acids. The V and J ends lost 1 base and 0 bases respectively, with 5 bases between them. Germline CDR1 reads SGHRS; CDR2 reads YFSETQ. CDR3 residues: CASSLTSSGNTIYF. CDR3 DNA sequence: TGCGCCAGCAGCTTGACCAGCTCTGGAAACACCATATATTTT.

The gene calls are TRBV11-2 and TRBJ1-1, with D hard to call. The CDR3 length is 12 residues. The germline CDR1 and CDR2 sequences are SGHAT and FQNNGV. V was trimmed by 8 bases and J by 11 bases, leaving 18 bases between them. CDR3 protein: CASGLAFGEAFF. CDR3 coding DNA: TGTGCCAGCGGTTTAGCGTTTGGTGAGGCTTTCTTT.

This clone is a singleton in its sample. The chain carries TRBV4-2 and TRBJ2-3; a weak D match, TRBD1 (5 bases). The CDR3 loop spans 15 amino acids. The germline V gene encodes CDR1 LGHNA and CDR2 YNFKEQ. V was shortened by 1 base and J by 0 bases, with 8 bases between the two germline ends. CDR3 in DNA: TGTGCCAGCAGCCAAGGTCAGGGAAGCACAGATACGCAGTATTTT. It is translated as CASSQGQGSTDTQYF.

This clone turned up a few times. The V and J genes are TRBV29-1 and TRBJ1-1; 7 positions match TRBD1. CDR1 is SQVTM and CDR2 is ANQGSEA in the germline V gene. The CDR3 spans 13 residues. J was trimmed by 4 bases and V by 4 bases; bases with no gene match: 6. The chain's CDR3 is CSVGQGEGTEAFF. CDR3 coding DNA: TGCAGCGTTGGACAGGGAGAGGGCACTGAAGCTTTCTTT.

V is TRBV20-1 and J is TRBJ2-1; 8 nucleotides line up with TRBD1. There are 14 residues in the CDR3. The V gene end was trimmed by 3 bases and the J gene end by 12 bases; junction bases not matched to a gene: 13. Per germline, CDR1 DFQATT and CDR2 SNEGSKA (reference sequence). CDR3 protein: CSASRPDRGFTQFF. The CDR3 nucleotides are TGCAGTGCTAGTAGACCCGACAGGGGATTCACGCAGTTCTTC.

A single count supports this clone. The chain is built from TRBV7-6 and TRBJ2-1; 9 bases fit TRBD1. The germline CDR1 and CDR2 sequences are SGHVS and FNYEAQ. The CDR3 is 15 residues long. The V and J ends lost 5 bases and 5 bases, in that order; junction bases with no gene match: 7. As DNA, the CDR3 is TGTGCCAGCAGCCCGGGACAGGGCTTAAACAATGAGCAGTTCTTC. It yields the protein CASSPGQGLNNEQFF. Full variable domain (missing parts from reference TRBV7-6 and TRBJ2-1): GAGVSQSPRYKVTKRGQDVALRCDPISGHVSLYWYRQALGQGPEFLTYFNYEAQQDKSGLPNDRFSAERPEGSISTLTIQRTEQRDSAMYRCASSPGQGLNNEQFFGPGTRLTVL.

The V call is TRBV5-1, the J call TRBJ2-3; 11 nucleotides match TRBD2. Trimming took 4 bases from V and 1 from J; bases not matched to a gene: 5. The CDR3 extends over 16 amino acids. Per germline, CDR1 SGHRS and CDR2 YFSETQ. CDR3 nucleotide sequence: TGCGCCAGCAGCCACCAACTAGCGGGGGGCACAGATACGCAGTATTTT. The encoded protein is CASSHQLAGGTDTQYF.

The chain has TRBV3-1 (or the pseudogene TRBV3-2) and TRBJ1-1, with 9 positions matching TRBD1. The CDR3 is made up of 15 amino acids. V lost 4 bases and J lost 5; bases outside the gene matches: 8. Germline V gives CDR1 LGHDT, CDR2 YNNKEL (reference sequence). The CDR3 region is CASSLYRGRETEAFF. The CDR3 DNA sequence: TGTGCCAGCAGCCTTTACAGGGGGCGGGAGACTGAAGCTTTCTTT.

This clone was detected only once. The chain is built from TRBV6-5 and TRBJ2-1; 12 bases align to TRBD2. Germline-derived CDR1 and CDR2 are MNHEY and SVGAGI. There are 14 residues in the CDR3. V lost 11 bases to trimming and J lost 4 bases; unmatched junction nucleotides: 6. The CDR3 protein is CACQTSGRYNEQFF. The CDR3 bases are TGTGCCTGCCAGACTAGCGGGAGATACAATGAGCAGTTCTTC.

J is TRBJ2-1 and V is TRBV5-6; the match to TRBD1 covers 10 bases. The CDR3 consists of 15 residues. Germline V CDR1 and CDR2: SGHDT, YYEEEE. V trimming: 5 bases; J trimming: 9 bases; junction bases outside the gene matches: 11. The CDR3 DNA is TGTGCCAGCAGAAAACCGGGACAGGGGTATAGTGAGCAGTTCTTC. It translates to CASRKPGQGYSEQFF.

This chain connects TRBV6-5 to TRBJ2-5; the D gene is possibly TRBD2 (5 bases). Germline CDR1 MNHEY, CDR2 SVGAGI. This CDR3 has 14 residues. V lost 8 bases and J 5 bases, leaving 18 bases between the germline ends. CDR3 loop: CASRQDGGVETQYF. The CDR3 DNA reads TGTGCCAGCCGCCAAGACGGAGGCGTGGAGACCCAGTACTTC.

The rearrangement joins TRBV5-1 to TRBJ2-2; the match to TRBD2 covers 12 bases. CDR1 and CDR2 (germline): SGHRS, YFSETQ. Trimming cost V 5 bases and J 5 bases; bases outside gene matches: 4. This CDR3 is 15 amino acids long. CDR3 sequence reads: CASSRTSGITGELFF. Here the CDR3 DNA reads TGCGCCAGCAGTCGGACTAGCGGGATAACCGGGGAGCTGTTTTTT. Supplemented by reference TRBV5-1 and TRBJ2-2, the full variable domain reads KAGVTQTPRYLIKTRGQQVTLSCSPISGHRSVSWYQQTPGQGLQFLFEYFSETQRNKGNFPGRFSGRQFSNSRSEMNVSTLELGDSALYLCASSRTSGITGELFFGEGSRLTVL.

The chain carries TRBV14 and TRBJ2-7; 7 bases are a match to TRBD1. After removal of 1 base from V and 0 bases from J, the junction contained 3 bases not matched to a gene. The germline V gene encodes CDR1 SGHDN and CDR2 FVKESK. The length of the CDR3 is 15 residues. The CDR3 sequence: CASSQAGQLSYEQYF. The CDR3 nucleotides read TGTGCCAGCAGCCAAGCGGGACAGCTCTCCTACGAGCAGTACTTC. Looking up the rest from reference TRBV14 and TRBJ2-7 gives the full variable domain: EAGVTQFPSHSVIEKGQTVTLRCDPISGHDNLYWYRRVMGKEIKFLLHFVKESKQDESGMPNNRFLAERTGGTYSTLKVQPAELEDSGVYFCASSQAGQLSYEQYFGPGTRLTVT.

The chain links TRBV12-5 to TRBJ2-5, with D unclear. Germline CDR1 LGHNT, CDR2 FRNRAP. CDR3 length equals 18 residues. V gave up 2 bases and J gave up 2 bases, with 21 bases separating them. This CDR3 reads CASGLKQRNPRWQETQYF. CDR3 coding DNA: TGTGCTAGTGGTTTGAAACAGAGAAACCCACGGTGGCAAGAGACCCAGTACTTC. The complete variable domain, with remaining parts taken from reference TRBV12-5 and TRBJ2-5, reads DARVTQTPRHKVTEMGQEVTMRCQPILGHNTVFWYRQTMMQGLELLAYFRNRAPLDDSGMPKDRFSAEMPDATLATLKIQPSEPRDSAVYFCASGLKQRNPRWQETQYFGPGTRLLVL.

This clone was counted only a few times. The genes are TRBV4-3 and TRBJ2-3; 9 nucleotides match TRBD2. The junction had 6 bases not matched to a gene; V was cut back by 6 bases and J by 2 bases. This CDR3 has 15 amino acids. CDR1 and CDR2 from the germline V gene are LGHNA and YSLEER. For the CDR3, the DNA is TGCGCCAGCAGGATTAGCGGGAGCCCCACAGATACGCAGTATTTT. This translates into CASRISGSPTDTQYF.